A selection of T cell receptor beta chains follows, all from one sample in a study of blood T cell repertoires in COVID-19. TCRdb's table, derived via immunoSEQ multiplex PCR, lists solely in-frame clones and lacks some. The data contain about 250,000 clones, 85% of them singletons. The source material was PBMCs or T cells enriched from blood (not recorded which). Receptor source: a woman in her forties or fifties with acute COVID-19. CDR3s include the opening cysteine and the closing phenylalanine or tryptophan. Each record gives: V gene, clone size, D gene, J gene, CDR3 protein, CDR3 DNA. The D gene is left open where the match is weak. Some rows have no size entry. The others give once, few or many, or a class for an expanded clone.

>TRBV11-2|NA|TRBD1|TRBJ1-1
CASRQMQGGRNTEAFF
TGTGCCAGCAGACAAATGCAAGGGGGCAGGAACACTGAAGCTTTCTTT
>TRBV5-6|NA|NA|TRBJ1-2
CASSLSGVWGYGYTF
TGTGCCAGCAGCTTATCAGGGGTATGGGGCTATGGCTACACCTTC
>TRBV2|NA|TRBD1|TRBJ1-1
CASSGTGIEAFF
TGTGCCAGCAGTGGGACAGGGATTGAAGCTTTCTTT
>TRBV29-1|NA|NA|TRBJ1-5
CSVGAAGSNQPQHF
TGCAGCGTTGGAGCAGCGGGTAGCAATCAGCCCCAGCATTTT
>TRBV11-2|NA|TRBD1|TRBJ1-3
CASSRDRGSTSENTIYF
TGTGCCAGCAGCCGGGACAGGGGTTCCACCTCGGAAAACACCATATATTTT
>TRBV10-3|NA|NA|TRBJ2-7
CAISESQGWEQYF
TGTGCCATCAGTGAGTCTCAGGGGTGGGAGCAGTACTTC
>TRBV7-9|NA|NA|TRBJ1-2
CASRDSPLDYGYTF
TGTGCCAGCAGAGACAGTCCGCTTGACTATGGCTACACCTTC
>TRBV15|NA|NA|TRBJ2-6
CATQHSGANVLTF
TGTGCCACCCAACACTCTGGGGCCAACGTCCTGACTTTC
>TRBV7-9|NA|NA|TRBJ1-6
CASSLGGRGNSPLHF
TGTGCCAGCAGCTTAGGAGGCAGGGGCAATTCACCCCTCCACTTT
>TRBV19|NA|NA|TRBJ1-5
CASTVYSNQPQHF
TGTGCCAGTACGGTTTATAGCAATCAGCCCCAGCATTTT
>TRBV27|few|NA|TRBJ2-7
CASSLGQGYTYEQYF
TGTGCCAGCAGTTTGGGGCAGGGGTATACCTACGAGCAGTACTTC
>TRBV4-2|NA|TRBD1|TRBJ1-2
CASSRGQGPYGYTF
TGTGCCAGCAGCCGAGGACAGGGTCCCTATGGCTACACCTTC
>TRBV6-1|NA|NA|TRBJ2-4
CASSDQAGNIQYF
TGTGCCAGCAGTGATCAGGCGGGAAACATTCAGTACTTC
>TRBV5-1|NA|NA|TRBJ2-3
CASSLGQAIDTQYF
TGCGCCAGCAGCTTGGGACAGGCGATAGATACGCAGTATTTT
>TRBV12-3/TRBV12-4|NA|NA|TRBJ1-6
CASSFGRNSPLHF
TGTGCCAGCAGTTTTGGGAGGAATTCACCCCTCCACTTT
>TRBV6-5|NA|NA|TRBJ1-1
CASSPGTPMNTEAFF
TGTGCCAGCAGTCCCGGGACACCCATGAACACTGAAGCTTTCTTT
>TRBV30|NA|NA|TRBJ1-2
CAWSAHREAVYGYTF
TGTGCCTGGAGCGCCCACAGGGAAGCGGTATATGGCTACACCTTC
>TRBV19|NA|NA|TRBJ1-4
CASSSGGREKLFF
TGTGCCAGTAGTTCCGGGGGGCGGGAAAAACTGTTTTTT
>TRBV6-2/TRBV6-3|NA|TRBD1|TRBJ2-1
CASSYKRGQASYNEQFF
TGTGCCAGCAGTTACAAACGCGGACAGGCCAGCTACAATGAGCAGTTCTTC
>TRBV28|NA|NA|TRBJ2-5
CASSLAQGWQETQYF
TGTGCCAGCAGTTTGGCGCAGGGATGGCAAGAGACCCAGTACTTC
>TRBV4-1|NA|TRBD1|TRBJ2-3
CASSLGQDVADTQYF
TGCGCCAGCAGCCTGGGACAGGACGTAGCAGATACGCAGTATTTT
>TRBV11-2|few|TRBD2|TRBJ2-7
CASSLDLASGGLYEQYF
TGTGCCAGCAGCTTAGATCTGGCGAGCGGGGGGCTCTACGAGCAGTACTTC
>TRBV5-1|NA|TRBD1|TRBJ1-1
CASSTVTGSSTEAFF
TGCGCCAGCAGCACCGTGACAGGGTCGAGCACTGAAGCTTTCTTT
>TRBV2|NA|TRBD2|TRBJ2-1
CASSASGGKYNEQFF
TGTGCCAGCAGTGCGAGCGGGGGGAAATACAATGAGCAGTTCTTC
>TRBV10-3|once|NA|TRBJ2-1
CATAGTGDNEQFF
TGTGCCACCGCCGGGACTGGCGACAATGAGCAGTTCTTC
>TRBV19|NA|TRBD1|TRBJ1-3
CASSILPTGAGNTIYF
TGTGCCAGTAGTATACTCCCGACAGGGGCTGGAAACACCATATATTTT
>TRBV15|NA|TRBD1|TRBJ2-5
CATSTGTEETQYF
TGTGCCACCAGCACCGGGACAGAGGAGACCCAGTACTTC
>TRBV2|NA|TRBD1|TRBJ1-5
CASSETGFMNQPQHF
TGTGCCAGCAGTGAGACAGGGTTTATGAATCAGCCCCAGCATTTT
>TRBV19|NA|TRBD2|TRBJ2-3
CASSIGGGQASSTDTQYF
TGTGCCAGTAGTATAGGGGGAGGGCAGGCCTCTAGCACAGATACGCAGTATTTT
>TRBV2|NA|TRBD1|TRBJ2-3
CASSVRDRGLDTQYF
TGTGCCAGCAGTGTGAGGGACAGGGGGCTAGATACGCAGTATTTT
>TRBV7-9|NA|TRBD1|TRBJ1-1
CASSESGQGNTEAFF
TGTGCCAGCAGCGAGTCGGGACAGGGGAACACTGAAGCTTTCTTT
>TRBV24-1|NA|NA|TRBJ2-5
CATSDAGQGVRETQYF
TGTGCCACCAGTGACGCTGGTCAGGGTGTTCGAGAGACCCAGTACTTC
>TRBV2|NA|NA|TRBJ1-4
CATNTAVNNEKLFF
TGTGCCACAAATACTGCGGTTAACAATGAAAAACTGTTTTTT
>TRBV3-1/TRBV3-2|NA|NA|TRBJ1-1
CASSQDPLPRHMNTEAFF
TGTGCCAGCAGCCAAGATCCCCTGCCGCGGCATATGAACACTGAAGCTTTCTTT
>TRBV7-8|NA|TRBD1|TRBJ2-7
CASSEDRGREQYF
TGTGCCAGCAGCGAGGACAGGGGGCGGGAGCAGTACTTC
>TRBV4-3|once|NA|TRBJ1-2
CASSQDNRQASGYTF
TGCGCCAGCAGCCAAGATAATCGGCAGGCCTCTGGCTACACCTTC
>TRBV28|NA|NA|TRBJ2-5
CASRQTQETQYF
TGTGCCAGTAGACAGACTCAAGAGACCCAGTACTTC
>TRBV21-1|NA|NA|TRBJ2-3
CATSGGRDTDTQYF
TGTGCCACGTCGGGGGGCCGGGACACAGATACGCAGTATTTT
>TRBV6-5|NA|TRBD2|TRBJ2-3
CASSSGGISTDTQYF
TGTGCCAGCAGCAGCGGGGGGATTAGCACAGATACGCAGTATTTT
>TRBV7-9|few|NA|TRBJ1-1
CASSSGLNTEAFF
TGTGCCAGCAGCAGCGGATTGAACACTGAAGCTTTCTTT
>TRBV5-6|NA|NA|TRBJ1-2
CASSSARTASSNYGYTF
TGTGCCAGCAGCTCCGCCCGGACAGCATCTTCTAACTATGGCTACACCTTC
>TRBV7-9|NA|NA|TRBJ1-4
CASTTSGANEKLFF
TGTGCCAGCACCACCTCCGGGGCTAATGAAAAACTGTTTTTT
>TRBV19|NA|TRBD1|TRBJ1-4
CASSSPGQGAVKLFF
TGTGCCAGTAGTTCTCCGGGACAGGGGGCCGTAAAACTGTTTTTT
>TRBV5-4|NA|NA|TRBJ2-7
CASSLAGEHEQYF
TGTGCCAGCAGCTTGGCCGGGGAACACGAGCAGTACTTC
>TRBV3-1/TRBV3-2|NA|TRBD1|TRBJ1-2
CASSPRTGGLVGYTF
TGTGCCAGCAGCCCTCGGACAGGGGGATTGGTGGGCTACACCTTC
>TRBV2|once|NA|TRBJ1-5
CASSLDSSNQPQHF
TGTGCCAGCAGTCTTGACAGTAGCAATCAGCCCCAGCATTTT
>TRBV10-3|NA|TRBD2|TRBJ2-3
CAISQGLAGGQYTDTQYF
TGTGCCATCAGCCAGGGACTAGCGGGGGGGCAATACACAGATACGCAGTATTTT
>TRBV7-9|NA|NA|TRBJ2-7
CASSPKSRVVEQYF
TGTGCCAGCAGCCCCAAGAGTAGAGTAGTCGAGCAGTACTTC
>TRBV7-9|NA|NA|TRBJ1-5
CASSPQADQPQHF
TGTGCCAGCAGCCCACAGGCCGATCAGCCCCAGCATTTT